These 6 T cell receptor beta chains originate from one sample sequenced in a study of T-cell reconstitution after alpha-beta-depleted transplantation in children. Molecular barcoding with unique molecular identifiers was used for the TCRbeta library. A single record per CDR3 protein comes from TCRdb applying MiXCR to the PCR reads. The table has some 72,000 distinct CDR3 sequences, about 7% seen once. The sequencing used PBMCs from the stem cell graft donor, collected from the stem cell graft. These receptor sequences come from a human donor who donated a stem cell graft to a child with acute lymphoblastic leukemia.

The rearrangement links TRBV12-3 or TRBV12-4 to TRBJ1-2, with 9 bases that match TRBD1. This CDR3 is built from 16 residues. V lost 0 bases and J lost 4; bases outside the gene matches: 6. The CDR3 nucleotides are TGTGCCAGCAGTTTAGCGCAGACAGGGGGGATCTATGGCTACACCTTC. It translates to CASSLAQTGGIYGYTF.

CDR3 residues: CASPGTEGNQPQHF. For the CDR3, the DNA is TGTGCCAGCCCTGGGACAGAGGGCAATCAGCCCCAGCATTTT. The chain carries TRBV6-2 or TRBV6-3 and TRBJ1-5, with 7 positions matching TRBD1. V shed 8 bases and J 2 bases; nucleotides not matched to a gene: 6. Germline values: CDR1 MNHEY, CDR2 SVGEGT. The CDR3 consists of 14 residues.

This clonotype was picked up many times. The chain couples TRBV24-1 to TRBJ2-7, with 8 nucleotides matching TRBD1. This CDR3 is built from 21 residues. Germline V gene lookup returns CDR1 KGHDR and CDR2 SFDVKD. The ends lost 2 bases at V and 9 bases at J; junction bases unmatched: 29. The CDR3 region is CATSDSPGQGRYGFPSGLQYF. CDR3 sequence (DNA): TGTGCCACCAGTGATTCCCCCGGACAGGGACGATACGGCTTTCCGTCAGGACTGCAGTACTTC.

This clonotype was counted many times. The chain employs TRBV5-1 and TRBJ2-2, with 7 bases matching TRBD1. CDR1 and CDR2 from the germline V gene are SGHRS and YFSETQ. V lost 5 bases to trimming and J lost 7 bases; unmatched junction nucleotides: 8. The CDR3 runs 14 residues. CDR3 loop: CASSTNRGLGELFF. CDR3 in DNA: TGCGCCAGCAGTACCAACAGGGGTCTCGGGGAGCTGTTTTTT.

This clonotype showed up many times. This sequence joins TRBV12-3 or TRBV12-4 and TRBJ2-1, with D perhaps being TRBD1 or TRBD2 (5 bases each). The length of the CDR3 is 11 residues. The V gene lost 6 bases and the J gene lost 10 bases, with 10 bases spanning the gap. CDR3 region: CASRVWGEQFF. The CDR3 DNA sequence: TGTGCCAGCAGGGTGTGGGGGGAGCAGTTCTTC.

This clonotype was picked up many times. This sequence joins TRBV12-3 or TRBV12-4 and TRBJ1-1; 8 bases align to TRBD1. This CDR3 has 14 amino acids. The V gene end was trimmed by 6 bases and the J gene end by 0 bases; junction bases not matched to a gene: 3. Here the CDR3 DNA reads TGTGCCAGCAGCGGACAGGGATTGAACACTGAAGCTTTCTTT. Its translation is CASSGQGLNTEAFF.